The 25 T cell receptor beta chains below were found in one sample sequenced in a study of blood T cell repertoires in COVID-19. The repertoire was sequenced with immunoSEQ multiplex PCR; TCRdb's copy has only in-frame clones and lacks some. Here the sample spans roughly 80,000 clones, 65% to 85% being singletons. The sequenced sample was peripheral blood. The receptors here all came from a man in his sixties with active or convalescent COVID-19.

This rearrangement joins TRBV10-3 to TRBJ2-3; no firm D call. The CDR3 runs to 12 residues. The V gene's germline CDR1 is ENHRY and CDR2 SYGVKD. The germline V and J ends were trimmed by 6 bases and 4 bases, with 8 bases remaining between them. CDR3 DNA: TGTGCCATCAGCTTAGATTCAGATACGCAGTATTTT. It translates to CAISLDSDTQYF.

The J gene is TRBJ2-5, the V gene TRBV6-5, with 10 bases identical to TRBD1. The CDR3 is 14 residues long. The ends lost 6 bases at V and 5 bases at J; junction bases unmatched: 6. The V gene's germline CDR1 is MNHEY and CDR2 SVGAGI. The CDR3 here is CASRRDRGGETQYF. CDR3 bases: TGTGCCAGCAGGCGGGACAGGGGAGGGGAGACCCAGTACTTC.

The V and J genes are TRBV6-5 and TRBJ1-2; possibly TRBD1 for D (5 bases). Germline CDR1 MNHEY, CDR2 SVGAGI. V was pared by 6 bases and J by 7 bases, with 21 bases between. This CDR3 region has 15 residues. The CDR3 here is CASRPSPGGDRGYTF. The CDR3 DNA reads as TGTGCCAGCAGACCTAGTCCTGGGGGGGATCGTGGCTACACCTTC.

Written as DNA, the CDR3 is TGTGCCAGCAGTATAGGGGCATATGGCTACACCTTC. Protein sequence: CASSIGAYGYTF. This chain connects TRBV12-3 or TRBV12-4 to TRBJ1-2, with D maybe TRBD1 (5 bases). This CDR3 region has 12 residues. Trimming shortened V by 5 bases and J by 5 bases, and 9 bases separated the two germline ends.

The chain joins TRBV7-2 to TRBJ2-3, with 7 bases aligning to TRBD2. Per germline, CDR1 SGHTA and CDR2 FQGNSA. Trimming removed 0 bases from V and 11 bases from J; junction bases left unmatched: 2. CDR3 length: 12 amino acids. CDR3 DNA sequence: TGTGCCAGCAGCTTAGCAGCGGGGAGGCAGTATTTT. This codes for CASSLAAGRQYF.

V and J are TRBV18 and TRBJ2-1, with TRBD2 matching over 8 bases. V lost 1 base, J lost 6 bases, and 5 bases stayed unmatched. CDR1 KGHSH and CDR2 LQKENI come from the germline V gene. The CDR3 is 15 residues long. The CDR3 DNA reads as TGTGCCAGCTCACCACAGAGGAGCGGGGGCAATGAGCAGTTCTTC. Translated: CASSPQRSGGNEQFF.

The chain uses TRBV25-1 and TRBJ2-5, with 8 bases matching TRBD2. Trimming took 5 bases from V and 0 from J; bases not matched to a gene: 11. This CDR3 is 17 amino acids long. Looked up from germline, CDR1 is MGHDK and CDR2 is SYGVNS. The CDR3 bases are TGTGCCAGCAGTCAACCGAAGAGCGGGGGCCACCAAGAGACCCAGTACTTC. This codes for CASSQPKSGGHQETQYF.

The chain uses TRBV11-2 and TRBJ1-5, with 8 bases lining up with TRBD1. The germline V gene encodes CDR1 SGHAT and CDR2 FQNNGV. With V trimmed by 4 bases and J by 1 base, 3 bases remained unmatched. The CDR3 has 15 residues. The CDR3 loop is CASSSDRESNQPQHF. CDR3 nucleotide sequence: TGTGCCAGCAGCTCGGACAGGGAAAGCAATCAGCCCCAGCATTTT.

The chain recombines TRBV9 with TRBJ2-1; 9 bases map to TRBD2. V lost 0 bases to trimming and J lost 3 bases; unmatched junction nucleotides: 1. CDR1 is SGDLS and CDR2 is YYNGEE in the germline V gene. The CDR3 extends over 15 amino acids. CDR3 amino acids: CASSVGAGGYNEQFF. In DNA form, the CDR3 reads TGTGCCAGCAGCGTAGGAGCGGGGGGCTACAATGAGCAGTTCTTC. The full variable domain, with the rest looked up from reference TRBV9 and TRBJ2-1, is DSGVTQTPKHLITATGQRVTLRCSPRSGDLSVYWYQQSLDQGLQFLIQYYNGEERAKGNILERFSAQQFPDLHSELNLSSLELGDSALYFCASSVGAGGYNEQFFGPGTRLTVL.

The chain carries TRBV6-1 and TRBJ1-2, with 11 bases lining up with TRBD1. CDR1 is MNHNS and CDR2 is SASEGT in the germline V gene. J gave up 7 bases and V 1 base, and 17 bases lay outside the gene matches. The CDR3 runs to 19 residues. The CDR3 sequence: CASSEDPLGQGAGGRGYTF. Written as DNA, the CDR3 is TGTGCCAGCAGTGAAGACCCCCTCGGACAGGGGGCGGGGGGGCGTGGCTACACCTTC.

This clone has only a few counts. This sequence joins TRBV6-5 and TRBJ2-1, with D tentatively TRBD1 (6 bases). The CDR3 loop spans 15 amino acids. Looked up from germline, CDR1 is MNHEY and CDR2 is SVGAGI. Trimming removed 2 bases at V and 6 bases at J, with 14 bases between. The CDR3, as DNA: TGTGCCAGCAGTTACGGGACAAAACATTTCAATGAGCAGTTCTTC. Amino acid sequence: CASSYGTKHFNEQFF.

This chain uses TRBV29-1 with TRBJ2-2; 7 nucleotides line up with TRBD2. The CDR3 spans 14 residues. V lost 4 bases to trimming and J lost 5 bases; unmatched junction nucleotides: 7. Germline CDR1 SQVTM, CDR2 ANQGSEA. The DNA of the CDR3 is TGCAGCGTTGGGGTCAGGGAGGGAACCGGGGAGCTGTTTTTT. Protein sequence: CSVGVREGTGELFF.

The V gene is TRBV4-2, the J gene TRBJ1-6; D gene uncertain. Germline CDR1 is LGHNA and CDR2 is YNFKEQ. The CDR3 has 20 amino acids. V was shortened by 3 bases and J by 3 bases, with 24 bases between the two germline ends. The CDR3 bases are TGTGCCAGCAGCCACGGGGATAGACTACCCTTCGGCAACTATAATTCACCCCTCCACTTT. This translates into CASSHGDRLPFGNYNSPLHF.

V is TRBV9 and J is TRBJ2-7; no reliable D call. Per the germline V gene, CDR1 is SGDLS and CDR2 is YYNGEE. CDR3 length: 13 amino acids. Trimming stripped 4 bases from V and 2 bases from J, with 10 bases between. DNA of the CDR3: TGTGCCAGCAGCCAGGATGGGCCCTACGAGCAGTACTTC. This sequence encodes CASSQDGPYEQYF.

This clone has just one count. This chain joins TRBV7-2 and TRBJ2-7; a possible D gene is TRBD2 (6 bases). Germline lookup yields CDR1 SGHTA and CDR2 FQGNSA. CDR3 length: 16 residues. Trimming shortened V by 5 bases and J by 0 bases, and 17 bases separated the two germline ends. The CDR3 is CASSGGRGLHSYEQYF. The CDR3 nucleotides read TGTGCCAGCAGCGGGGGGAGAGGACTTCACTCCTACGAGCAGTACTTC.

The V call is TRBV6-4, the J call TRBJ2-3; 7 nucleotides align to TRBD2. This CDR3 comprises 14 residues. Trimming took 7 bases from V and 0 from J; bases not matched to a gene: 4. Germline CDR1 and CDR2: MRHNA and SNTAGT. The CDR3 DNA sequence: TGTGCCAGCAAAGCGGGGCCTAGCACAGATACGCAGTATTTT. Residues: CASKAGPSTDTQYF.

V is TRBV5-6 and J is TRBJ2-7, with 7 bases aligning to TRBD1. Trimming at V came to 4 bases and at J to 6 bases, leaving 7 bases not matched to a gene. CDR1 is SGHDT, CDR2 YYEEEE, per germline. This CDR3 has 13 amino acids. The CDR3 reads CASSGVGTVEQYF. The DNA for the CDR3 is TGTGCCAGCAGCGGCGTTGGGACAGTCGAGCAGTACTTC. Full variable domain (rest looked up from reference TRBV5-6 and TRBJ2-7): DAGVTQSPTHLIKTRGQQVTLRCSPKSGHDTVSWYQQALGQGPQFIFQYYEEEERQRGNFPDRFSGHQFPNYSSELNVNALLLGDSALYLCASSGVGTVEQYFGPGTRLTVT.

The V gene is TRBV6-2 or TRBV6-3, the J gene TRBJ2-7; D not certain. Trimming removed 2 bases from V and 3 bases from J, with 8 bases in between. Germline V gene lookup returns CDR1 MNHEY and CDR2 SVGEGT. CDR3 length: 13 residues. The CDR3 bases are TGTGCCAGCAGTTACGACACGTTCTACGAGCAGTACTTC. Protein: CASSYDTFYEQYF.

The chain couples TRBV30 to TRBJ1-5; 7 bases align to TRBD1. V was clipped by 7 bases and J by 4 bases; unmatched bases: 7. Germline CDR1 and CDR2: GTSNPN and SVGIG (reference sequence). The length of the CDR3 is 13 residues. The CDR3 loop reads CALSTGSNQPQHF. The CDR3 region has the DNA TGTGCCTTATCGACAGGGTCGAATCAGCCCCAGCATTTT. The complete variable domain, with remaining parts taken from reference TRBV30 and TRBJ1-5, reads SQTIHQWPATLVQPVGSPLSLECTVEGTSNPNLYWYRQAAGRGLQLLFYSVGIGQISSEVPQNLSASRPQDRQFILSSKKLLLSDSGFYLCALSTGSNQPQHFGDGTRLSIL.

The chain couples TRBV24-1 to TRBJ2-2, with 13 positions matching TRBD2. Germline V gene data show CDR1 as KGHDR and CDR2 as SFDVKD. The length of the CDR3 is 17 residues. The J segment lost 5 bases and the V segment lost 3 bases, leaving 5 bases of the junction unmatched. DNA of the CDR3: TGTGCCACCAGTGATGGGGGACTAGCGGGGCGTACCGGGGAGCTGTTTTTT. Residues: CATSDGGLAGRTGELFF.

The chain uses TRBV11-2 and TRBJ1-2; 8 nucleotides line up with TRBD1. V shed 4 bases, J shed 0 bases, and the junction held 7 bases outside the gene matches. Germline V gene data show CDR1 as SGHAT and CDR2 as FQNNGV. The CDR3 contains 16 residues. CDR3 nucleotide sequence: TGTGCCAGCAGCTCCACCCAGGGGGCCCCTAACTATGGCTACACCTTC. Its protein is CASSSTQGAPNYGYTF. The whole variable domain, filled in from reference TRBV11-2 and TRBJ1-2, reads EAGVAQSPRYKIIEKRQSVAFWCNPISGHATLYWYQQILGQGPKLLIQFQNNGVVDDSQLPKDRFSAERLKGVDSTLKIQPAKLEDSAVYLCASSSTQGAPNYGYTFGSGTRLTVV.

The rearrangement uses TRBV6-5 and TRBJ2-7; perhaps TRBD1 as D (5 bases). The CDR3 extends over 14 amino acids. In germline, CDR1 is MNHEY, CDR2 SVGAGI. V was shortened by 6 bases and J by 0 bases, with 12 bases between the two germline ends. The CDR3 DNA follows: TGTGCCAGCAGCCCAGTCCAGGGCTCCTACGAGCAGTACTTC. Translation gives CASSPVQGSYEQYF.

This clone was detected ten times or more. The gene calls are TRBV6-5 and TRBJ2-7; possible D gene TRBD1, 5 bases. CDR3 length: 11 amino acids. V was shortened by 7 bases and J by 4 bases, with 8 bases between the two germline ends. Germline CDR1 reads MNHEY; CDR2 reads SVGAGI. The CDR3 DNA follows: TGTGCCAGCAACCAGGGATACGAGCAGTACTTC. Amino acid sequence: CASNQGYEQYF.

The chain joins TRBV27 to TRBJ2-5; 10 nucleotides match TRBD2. Per germline, CDR1 MNHEY and CDR2 SMNVEV (reference sequence). The CDR3 sequence is 19 residues long. The J segment lost 0 bases and the V segment lost 3 bases, leaving 13 bases of the junction unmatched. The CDR3 loop is CASSFRPLTLAGNQETQYF. In DNA form, the CDR3 reads TGTGCCAGCAGTTTCCGACCCCTAACACTAGCGGGGAACCAAGAGACCCAGTACTTC.

V gene TRBV5-5 combines with J gene TRBJ1-2, with 10 bases that match TRBD1. The germline V gene encodes CDR1 SGHKS and CDR2 YYEKEE (reference sequence). The CDR3 sequence is 16 residues long. After removal of 5 bases from V and 4 bases from J, the junction contained 11 bases not matched to a gene. Here the CDR3 reads CASSHTPGQGTYGYTF. CDR3 DNA: TGTGCCAGCAGTCATACTCCGGGACAGGGGACCTATGGCTACACCTTC.